Listed here is a single TCR beta chain. Time point given: patch test 3, about 24 weeks after DPC sensitization. Sample treatment: therapeutic diphenylcyclopropenone sensitization with weekly scalp DPC. Participating donors were patients with alopecia, aged 18 to 70 years, considered appropriate candidates for DPC. The data originate from a study of human T cells and chemical hapten exposure. TCRdb called the RACE reads again in MiXCR, with one record for every CDR3 protein. Of over 100,000 distinct CDR3 sequences detected, approximately 10% appear once; the ten largest clones hold 2% to 2.5%. The source is a woman between 50 and 59 years old with alopecia areata. Some clones in this sample may be carry-over from other donors' samples. The sequenced sample was whole blood, obtained in connection with sensitization to the hapten diphenylcyclopropenone (DPC).

CDR3 protein: CASSFSGAGEKLFF. In DNA form, the CDR3 reads TGTGCCAGCAGTTTCTCAGGGGCCGGAGAAAAACTGTTTTTT. This chain uses TRBV12-3 or TRBV12-4 with TRBJ1-4; perhaps TRBD1 as D (6 bases). Trimming removed 3 bases at V and 8 bases at J, with 13 bases between. This CDR3 spans 14 amino acids.